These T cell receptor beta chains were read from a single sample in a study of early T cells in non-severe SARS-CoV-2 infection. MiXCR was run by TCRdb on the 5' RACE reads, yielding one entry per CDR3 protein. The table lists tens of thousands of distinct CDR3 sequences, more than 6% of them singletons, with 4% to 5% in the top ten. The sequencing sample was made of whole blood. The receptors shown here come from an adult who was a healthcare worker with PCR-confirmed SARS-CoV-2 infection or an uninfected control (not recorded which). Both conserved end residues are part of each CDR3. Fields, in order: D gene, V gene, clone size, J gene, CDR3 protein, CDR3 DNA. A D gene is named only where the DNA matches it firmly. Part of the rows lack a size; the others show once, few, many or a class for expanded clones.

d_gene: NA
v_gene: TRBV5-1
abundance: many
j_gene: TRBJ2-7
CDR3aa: CASSLDGASSYEQYF
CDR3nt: TGCGCCAGCAGCTTGGACGGGGCCAGCTCCTACGAGCAGTACTTC

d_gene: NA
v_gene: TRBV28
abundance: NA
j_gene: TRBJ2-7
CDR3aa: CASSLYRPLLNYEQYF
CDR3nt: TGTGCCAGCAGTTTATACCGACCCCTTCTCAACTACGAGCAGTACTTC

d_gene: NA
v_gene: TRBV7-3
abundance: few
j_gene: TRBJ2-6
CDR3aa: CASSSSRTSGANVLTF
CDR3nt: TGTGCCAGCAGCTCGAGCAGGACCTCTGGGGCCAACGTCCTGACTTTC

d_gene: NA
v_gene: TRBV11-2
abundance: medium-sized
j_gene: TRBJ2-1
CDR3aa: CASSLESGAYNEQFF
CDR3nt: TGTGCCAGCAGCTTAGAAAGCGGAGCCTACAATGAGCAGTTCTTC

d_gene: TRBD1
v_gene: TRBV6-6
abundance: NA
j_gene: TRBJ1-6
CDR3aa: CASSYRQGESPLHF
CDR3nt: TGTGCCAGCAGTTACCGACAGGGTGAATCACCCCTCCACTTT

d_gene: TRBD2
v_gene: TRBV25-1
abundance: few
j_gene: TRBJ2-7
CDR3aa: CASSDPLAASYEQYF
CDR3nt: TGTGCCAGCAGTGACCCCCTAGCGGCCTCTTACGAGCAGTACTTC

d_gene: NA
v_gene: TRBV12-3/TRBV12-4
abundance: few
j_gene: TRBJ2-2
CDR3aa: CASSERTLSGELFF
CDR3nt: TGTGCCAGCAGCGAAAGGACCCTTTCTGGGGAGCTGTTTTTT

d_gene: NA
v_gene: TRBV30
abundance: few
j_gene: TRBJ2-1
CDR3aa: CASPLGSGSSYNEQFF
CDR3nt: TGTGCCTCCCCATTGGGAAGTGGGAGCTCCTACAATGAGCAGTTCTTC

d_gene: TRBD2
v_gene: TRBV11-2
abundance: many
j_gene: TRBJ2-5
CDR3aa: CASSVVAGGGNQETQYF
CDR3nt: TGTGCCAGCAGTGTAGTGGCGGGAGGAGGGAATCAAGAGACCCAGTACTTC

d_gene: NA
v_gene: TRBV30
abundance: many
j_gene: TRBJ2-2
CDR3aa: CATRARDSYTGELFF
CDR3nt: TGTGCCACTCGAGCCCGGGACTCATACACCGGGGAGCTGTTTTTT

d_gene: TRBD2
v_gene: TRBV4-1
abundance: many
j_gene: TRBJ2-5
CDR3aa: CASSQDPGLAGGQETQYF
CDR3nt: TGCGCCAGCAGCCAAGACCCTGGACTAGCGGGAGGGCAAGAGACCCAGTACTTC

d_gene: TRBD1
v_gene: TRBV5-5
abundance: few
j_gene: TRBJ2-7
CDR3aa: CASSLSGAGQGLGEQYF
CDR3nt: TGTGCCAGCAGCTTATCGGGCGCGGGACAGGGATTAGGCGAGCAGTACTTC

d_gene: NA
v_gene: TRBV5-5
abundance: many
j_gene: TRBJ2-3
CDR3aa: CASSLYRSNTQYF
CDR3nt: TGTGCCAGCAGCTTGTACCGTTCGAATACGCAGTATTTT

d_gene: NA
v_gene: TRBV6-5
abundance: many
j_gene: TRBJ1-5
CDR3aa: CASRPAGYQQPQHF
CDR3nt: TGTGCCAGCAGACCCGCGGGATATCAGCAGCCCCAGCATTTT

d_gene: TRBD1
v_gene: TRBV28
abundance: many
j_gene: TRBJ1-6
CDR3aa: CASSPGQGGYSSYNSPLHF
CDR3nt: TGTGCCAGCAGTCCAGGACAGGGGGGATACTCCTCCTATAATTCACCCCTCCACTTT

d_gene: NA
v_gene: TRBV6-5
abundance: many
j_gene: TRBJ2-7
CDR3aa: CASSYFPATVASYEQYF
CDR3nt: TGTGCCAGCAGTTACTTCCCCGCGACGGTCGCTTCCTACGAGCAGTACTTC

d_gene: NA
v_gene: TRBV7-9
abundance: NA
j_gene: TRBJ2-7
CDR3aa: CASSPTREDYEQYF
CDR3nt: TGTGCCAGCAGCCCGACTAGAGAAGACTACGAGCAGTACTTC

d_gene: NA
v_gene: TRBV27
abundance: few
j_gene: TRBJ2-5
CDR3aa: CASSSIAKGETQYF
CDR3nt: TGTGCCAGCAGTTCTATAGCCAAGGGGGAGACCCAGTACTTC

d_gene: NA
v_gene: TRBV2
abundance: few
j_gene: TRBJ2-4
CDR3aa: CASRVGLAKNIQYF
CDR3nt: TGTGCCAGCAGGGTGGGACTAGCCAAAAACATTCAGTACTTC

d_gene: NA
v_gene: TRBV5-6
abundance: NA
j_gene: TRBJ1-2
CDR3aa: CASSSGRYGYTF
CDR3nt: TGTGCCAGCAGTTCAGGGAGATATGGCTACACCTTC

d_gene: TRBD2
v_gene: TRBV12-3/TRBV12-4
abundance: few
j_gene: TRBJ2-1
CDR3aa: CASSSMTGLLAGVGNEQFF
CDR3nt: TGTGCCAGCAGTTCTATGACAGGGCTACTAGCGGGAGTAGGGAATGAGCAGTTCTTC

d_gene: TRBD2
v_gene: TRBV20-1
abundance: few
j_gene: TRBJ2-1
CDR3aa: CSARLAGAYNEQFF
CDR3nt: TGCAGTGCTCGACTAGCGGGAGCTTACAATGAGCAGTTCTTC

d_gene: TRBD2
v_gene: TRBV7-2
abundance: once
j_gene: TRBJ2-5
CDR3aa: CASSFSGSPLVQYF
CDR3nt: TGTGCCAGCAGCTTTAGCGGGAGCCCCCTGGTCCAGTACTTC

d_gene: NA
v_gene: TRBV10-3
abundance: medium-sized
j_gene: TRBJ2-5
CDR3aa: CAISESVTQRQETQYF
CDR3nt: TGTGCCATCAGTGAGTCGGTCACACAGAGGCAAGAGACCCAGTACTTC

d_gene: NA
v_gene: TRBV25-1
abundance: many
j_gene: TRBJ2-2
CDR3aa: CASSVQGTGELFF
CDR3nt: TGTGCCAGCAGTGTACAGGGCACCGGGGAGCTGTTTTTT

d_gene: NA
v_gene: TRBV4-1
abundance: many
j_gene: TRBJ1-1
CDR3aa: CASSQEVSRGNTEAFF
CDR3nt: TGCGCCAGCAGCCAAGAAGTGTCCCGGGGGAACACTGAAGCTTTCTTT

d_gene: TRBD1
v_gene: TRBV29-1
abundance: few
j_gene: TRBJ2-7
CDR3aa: CSVGSDRGREQYF
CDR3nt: TGCAGCGTTGGAAGTGACAGGGGGCGCGAGCAGTACTTC

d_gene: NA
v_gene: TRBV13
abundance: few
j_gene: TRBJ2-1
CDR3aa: CASSLFPGGGDEQFF
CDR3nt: TGTGCCAGCAGCTTATTCCCCGGTGGGGGTGATGAGCAGTTCTTC

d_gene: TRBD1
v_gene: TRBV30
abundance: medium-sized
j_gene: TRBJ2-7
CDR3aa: CAWGQGDGYEQYF
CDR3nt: TGTGCCTGGGGGCAGGGGGACGGCTACGAGCAGTACTTC

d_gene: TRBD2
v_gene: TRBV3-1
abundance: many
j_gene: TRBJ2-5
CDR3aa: CASSQGTSGGQRTQYF
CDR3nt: TGTGCCAGCAGCCAGGGGACTAGCGGGGGGCAGAGGACCCAGTACTTC

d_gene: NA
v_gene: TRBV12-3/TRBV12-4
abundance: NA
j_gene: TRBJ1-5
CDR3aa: CASSFGQFNQPQHF
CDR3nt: TGTGCCAGCAGTTTCGGACAGTTCAATCAGCCCCAGCATTTT

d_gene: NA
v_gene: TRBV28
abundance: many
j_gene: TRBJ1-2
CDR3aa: CASSPTGRSNYGYTF
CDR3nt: TGTGCCAGCAGCCCTACCGGACGCTCCAACTATGGCTACACCTTC

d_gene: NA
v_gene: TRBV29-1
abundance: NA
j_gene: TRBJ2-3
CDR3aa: CSVATGTTDTQYF
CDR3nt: TGCAGCGTTGCCACAGGCACAACAGATACGCAGTATTTT

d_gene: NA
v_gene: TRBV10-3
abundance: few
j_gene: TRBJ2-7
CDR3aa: CAISESTAREQYF
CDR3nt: TGTGCCATCAGTGAGTCGACAGCGAGAGAGCAGTACTTC

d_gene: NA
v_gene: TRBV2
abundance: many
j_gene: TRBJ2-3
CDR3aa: CASRPTTGADTQYF
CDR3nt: TGTGCCAGCAGACCGACCACTGGCGCAGATACGCAGTATTTT

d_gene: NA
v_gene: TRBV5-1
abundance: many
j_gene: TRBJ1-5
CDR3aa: CASSSPGHLYSNQPQHF
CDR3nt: TGCGCCAGCAGCTCGCCGGGGCACCTTTATAGCAATCAGCCCCAGCATTTT

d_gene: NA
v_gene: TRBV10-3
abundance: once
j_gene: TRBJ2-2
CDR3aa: CAITPDPTGELFF
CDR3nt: TGTGCCATCACTCCGGACCCCACCGGGGAGCTGTTTTTT

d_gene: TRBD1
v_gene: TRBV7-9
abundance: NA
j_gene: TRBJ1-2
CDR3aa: CASTETGALNYGYTF
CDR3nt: TGTGCCAGCACCGAGACAGGGGCATTGAACTATGGCTACACCTTC

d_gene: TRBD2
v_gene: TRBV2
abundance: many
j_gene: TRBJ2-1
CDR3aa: CASSPGLAGYNEQFF
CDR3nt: TGTGCCAGCAGTCCGGGACTAGCGGGGTACAATGAGCAGTTCTTC

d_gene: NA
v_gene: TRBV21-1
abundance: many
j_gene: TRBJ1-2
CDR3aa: CASSPRRQSDSPYGYTF
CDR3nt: TGTGCCAGCAGCCCTCGGAGGCAATCCGATTCCCCCTATGGCTACACCTTC

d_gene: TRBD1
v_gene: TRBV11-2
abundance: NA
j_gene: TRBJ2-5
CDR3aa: CASSLQGVNAETQYF
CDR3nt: TGTGCCAGCAGCTTGCAGGGGGTAAACGCAGAGACCCAGTACTTC

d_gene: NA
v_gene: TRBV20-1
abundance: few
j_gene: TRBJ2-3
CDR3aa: CSARPEGSWTDAQYF
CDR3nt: TGCAGTGCTCGGCCAGAGGGGAGTTGGACAGATGCGCAGTATTTT

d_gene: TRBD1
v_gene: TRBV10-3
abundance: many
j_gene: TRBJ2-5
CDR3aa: CAISSGGQETQYF
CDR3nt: TGTGCCATCAGCTCAGGGGGACAAGAGACCCAGTACTTC

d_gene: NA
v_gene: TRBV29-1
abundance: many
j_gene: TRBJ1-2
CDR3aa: CSVEGRARSYGYTF
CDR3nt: TGCAGCGTTGAAGGCAGGGCGCGAAGCTATGGCTACACCTTC

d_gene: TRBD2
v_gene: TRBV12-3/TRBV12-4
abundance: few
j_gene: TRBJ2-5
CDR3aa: CASSPGLAGQETQYF
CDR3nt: TGTGCCAGCAGTCCGGGACTAGCGGGCCAAGAGACCCAGTACTTC

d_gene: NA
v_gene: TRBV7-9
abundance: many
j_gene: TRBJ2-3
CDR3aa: CASSPPTGETTDTQYF
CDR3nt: TGTGCCAGCAGCCCTCCGACAGGCGAGACCACAGATACGCAGTATTTT

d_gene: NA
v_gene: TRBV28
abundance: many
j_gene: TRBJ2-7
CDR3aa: CASSFLYEQYF
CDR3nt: TGTGCCAGCAGTTTCCTCTACGAGCAGTACTTC

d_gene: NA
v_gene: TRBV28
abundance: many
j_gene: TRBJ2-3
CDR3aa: CASTQERALTDTQYF
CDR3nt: TGTGCCAGCACTCAAGAGCGAGCTCTCACAGATACGCAGTATTTT

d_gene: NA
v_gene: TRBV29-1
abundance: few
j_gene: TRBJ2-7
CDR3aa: CSVEYDLSYEQYF
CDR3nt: TGCAGCGTTGAATACGACCTCTCCTACGAGCAGTACTTC

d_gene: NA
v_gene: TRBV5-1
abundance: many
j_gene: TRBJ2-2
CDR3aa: CASSSSGNTGELFF
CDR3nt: TGCGCCAGCAGCTCAAGCGGGAACACCGGGGAGCTGTTTTTT

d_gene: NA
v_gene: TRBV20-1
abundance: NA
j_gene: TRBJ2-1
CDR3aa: CSADKAYAYNEQFF
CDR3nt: TGCAGTGCAGACAAGGCTTATGCCTACAATGAGCAGTTCTTC

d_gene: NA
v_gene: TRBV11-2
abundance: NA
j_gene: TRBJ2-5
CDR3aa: CASSPPGFEAETQYF
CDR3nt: TGTGCCAGCAGCCCCCCGGGGTTTGAAGCGGAGACCCAGTACTTC